This T cell receptor beta chain was documented in a study of CD8 T cells in ankylosing spondylitis (dated by TCRdb to between 2016 and 2019). Background for the entire study: To find TCR variants linked to disease, the study profiled T cell receptor beta repertoires in ankylosing spondylitis patients and healthy donors. The full study cohort was made up of about 24 ankylosing spondylitis patients and roughly 98 healthy donors. Peripheral blood samples were taken, and synovial fluid was additionally collected from ankylosing spondylitis patients. General conclusions and limits of the study: Some motif variants were previously reported in synovial fluid and blood of reactive arthritis patients, suggesting common disease-initiation mechanisms. The disease-linked clones were reported as significantly enriched in matched synovial fluid samples from ankylosing spondylitis patients. The disease-linked clones had a CD8+ phenotype and were found at relatively low frequencies in peripheral blood. A TCR beta motif of eight highly homologous amino acid variants appeared characteristic of blood from ankylosing spondylitis patients.

Spanning cysteine to phenylalanine, the CDR3 consists of 13 amino acids. The read is trimmed to its CDR3 DNA, 39 bases read in frame from base 1. Via the germline V gene (reference sequence), CDR1 is DFQATT and CDR2 SNEGSKA. V was cut back by 5 bases and J by 4 bases, leaving a gap of 12 bases between them. In regard to this clonotype: Its binding antigen is unknown. Base quality data are lacking; no much larger clone is found one base away.

TCRdb shows the sequencer as Illumina HiSeq 2500. Quantitative 5'-RACE with molecular barcodes was used to prepare TCR beta libraries. On the authors' methods: A new computational method, built on a probabilistic model of VDJ rearrangement, was used to identify disease-linked TCR variants. The public sequencing data were trimmed at Q25 with fastp and processed into clonotypes with MiXCR by TCRdb, which kept only in-frame beta chains. Here each entry gathers all rows of one CDR3 protein and keeps the most common genes and DNA. For this entry, the V and J calls and clone size follow TCRdb and not the study's own pipeline. For this sample the table gives some 800,000 distinct CDR3 sequences, of which 12% were detected only once. Together, the top ten hold approximately 0.46% of the sample.

This chain is built from TRBV20-1 and TRBJ1-5; the D gene is not confidently resolved. Sequenced sample: blood, either unsorted or a sorted T cell fraction (not recorded which). This TCR came from a male donor with ankylosing spondylitis. The CDR3 protein is CSALGPENQPQHF. Here is the DNA: TGCAGTGCTCTGGGCCCGGAGAATCAGCCCCAGCATTTT.